The present TCR beta chain was sequenced within a study of identical twins. The study's findings and limits: Among monozygotic twins, out-of-frame TCR alpha sharing exceeded what models predicted. The authors noted that invariant MAIT and iNKT cells could partly confound zero-insertion analyses. Clonotypes of the beta chain that were abundant in cord blood carried fewer insertions (memory repertoires showed none). The analysis was cross-sectional rather than longitudinal within donors.

This clonotype appeared many times. The antigen is undetermined. The V segment lost 4 bases and the J segment 0 bases; nucleotides outside the gene matches: 11. The CDR3 length is 17 residues. In germline, CDR1 is SGHRS, CDR2 YFSETQ. TCRdb re-analysed the 5' RACE reads in MiXCR, keeping a single row per CDR3 protein. The data hold around 670,000 distinct CDR3 sequences, with less than 7% observed a single time. This clonotype was obtained from a man between 18 and 35 years old in good health. The chain carries TRBV5-1 and TRBJ2-3; TRBD1 matches at 7 bases. The sequenced sample was naive T cells sorted from blood. The CDR3 is CASSRIGTAFSTDTQYF. CDR3 bases: TGCGCCAGCAGCAGGATCGGGACAGCTTTTAGCACAGATACGCAGTATTTT.